The 27 T cell receptor beta chains below all came from one sample that was sequenced in a study of T cell responses to AZD1222 COVID-19 vaccine. The protocol was immunoSEQ multiplex PCR, while the TCRdb copy is restricted to in-frame clones and leaves out a portion. The sample holds 160,000 or so clones, approximately 94% seen once. The sequences come from peripheral blood, collected 28 days after the second AZD1222 dose. The receptor source for this set is an adult who received the AZD1222 COVID-19 vaccine.

CDR3 coding DNA: TGTGCCAGCAGCTTGATTCCCCGGGACAACTACGAGCAGTACTTC. It translates to CASSLIPRDNYEQYF. The chain carries TRBV7-6 and TRBJ2-7, with D maybe TRBD1 (6 bases). From germline, CDR1 is SGHVS and CDR2 FNYEAQ. The CDR3 spans 15 residues. V was trimmed by 3 bases and J by 3 bases, leaving 15 bases between them.

The V and J genes are TRBV6-5 and TRBJ1-4; D is perhaps TRBD1 (5 bases). Trimming took off 6 bases at V and 6 bases at J, with 17 bases between the two ends. Per germline, CDR1 MNHEY and CDR2 SVGAGI. The CDR3 is made up of 15 amino acids. For the CDR3, the DNA is TGTGCCAGCAGACGCTCGTGGGGGGGGGATGAAAAACTGTTTTTT. The encoded protein is CASRRSWGGDEKLFF.

This sequence joins TRBV2 and TRBJ2-7, with 11 bases matching TRBD1. This CDR3 is 18 amino acids long. J gave up 0 bases and V 8 bases, and 15 bases lay outside the gene matches. The germline V gene encodes CDR1 SNHLY and CDR2 FYNNEI. This CDR3 reads CASYRDRGIPWSSYEQYF. The CDR3 coding sequence is TGTGCCAGCTATCGGGACAGGGGGATCCCTTGGAGCTCCTACGAGCAGTACTTC.

This chain connects TRBV10-1 to TRBJ1-1; D might be TRBD1 (6 bases). This CDR3 contains 15 residues. Looked up from germline, CDR1 is WNHNN and CDR2 is SYGVQD (reference sequence). The V end lost 6 bases, the J end lost 4 bases, and 18 bases lay between the germline ends. As DNA, the CDR3 is TGCGCCAGCAGCAACGCAGGGGCTTTGAGCACTGAAGCTTTCTTT. It specifies CASSNAGALSTEAFF.

The rearrangement links TRBV30 to TRBJ2-7; 8 bases are shared with TRBD2. Germline loops: CDR1 GTSNPN, CDR2 SVGIG (reference sequence). The trim removed 1 base at V and 7 bases at J, leaving 12 bases unmatched. CDR3 length equals 15 residues. The CDR3 coding sequence is TGTGCCTGGAGTGGCGGAACGGGAGGGCCTAGAGAGCAGTACTTC. This codes for CAWSGGTGGPREQYF.

The rearrangement uses TRBV29-1 and TRBJ2-2; D is unresolved. Germline lookup yields CDR1 SQVTM and CDR2 ANQGSEA. V gave up 4 bases and J gave up 1 base, with 7 bases separating them. There are 13 residues in the CDR3. The CDR3 bases are TGCAGCGTTGTTGTTGAGAACACCGGGGAGCTGTTTTTT. Amino acids: CSVVVENTGELFF.

As for this clone: This sample includes further DNA sequences coding for the same CDR3. This chain links TRBV6-5 with TRBJ1-1; 9 bases map to TRBD1. The V gene end was trimmed by 0 bases and the J gene end by 5 bases; junction bases not matched to a gene: 7. Germline V gene lookup returns CDR1 MNHEY and CDR2 SVGAGI. The CDR3 loop spans 16 amino acids. CDR3 amino acids: CASSYSGTGPGTEAFF. For the CDR3, the DNA is TGTGCCAGCAGTTACTCCGGGACAGGGCCTGGAACTGAAGCTTTCTTT.

The chain links TRBV4-1 to TRBJ2-4; 7 bases are shared with TRBD1. CDR1 and CDR2 from the germline V gene are MGHRA and YSYEKL. Unmatched junction bases numbered 9, after V lost 1 base and J lost 3 bases. There are 17 residues in the CDR3. CDR3 sequence (DNA): TGCGCCAGCAGCCAAGTCGTGGCAGGGGGTCTCAAAAACATTCAGTACTTC. It encodes CASSQVVAGGLKNIQYF.

The chain employs TRBV27 and TRBJ1-1, with a possible D match to TRBD1 (5 bases). The V end lost 7 bases, the J end lost 1 base, and 13 bases lay between the germline ends. Germline assignment: CDR1 MNHEY and CDR2 SMNVEV (reference sequence). This CDR3 contains 14 residues. CDR3: CASKAGAANTEAFF. CDR3 nucleotides: TGTGCCAGCAAGGCTGGGGCGGCGAACACTGAAGCTTTCTTT.

CDR3 region: CASSQVRGLAGETQYF. CDR3 coding DNA: TGCGCCAGCAGCCAAGTTCGGGGACTAGCGGGAGAGACCCAGTACTTC. The chain combines TRBV4-1 with TRBJ2-5; 12 bases match TRBD2. The germline CDR1 and CDR2 sequences are MGHRA and YSYEKL. V gave up 1 base and J gave up 4 bases; unmatched junction bases: 4. This CDR3 has 16 amino acids.

CDR3 residues: CASSPRQGRYNEQFF. The CDR3 DNA reads as TGTGCCAGCAGCCCAAGACAGGGGCGTTACAATGAGCAGTTCTTC. This chain links TRBV7-2 with TRBJ2-1, with 8 bases matching TRBD1. The germline CDR1 and CDR2 sequences are SGHTA and FQGNSA. The J segment lost 4 bases and the V segment lost 5 bases, leaving 7 bases of the junction unmatched. The CDR3 runs 15 residues.

The chain combines TRBV12-3 or TRBV12-4 with TRBJ1-3; tentatively, D is TRBD1 (5 bases). Trimming removed 8 bases from V and 2 bases from J, with 10 bases in between. This CDR3 region has 13 residues. The CDR3 protein is CASRGAAGNTIYF. Written as DNA, the CDR3 is TGTGCCAGCCGTGGGGCAGCTGGAAACACCATATATTTT.

The genes are TRBV7-9 and TRBJ1-2, with 7 bases that match TRBD1. Trimming took 4 bases from V and 8 from J; bases not matched to a gene: 4. The CDR3 runs to 12 residues. Germline CDR1 SEHNR, CDR2 FQNEAQ (reference sequence). The CDR3 DNA reads as TGTGCCAGCAGCTCGACAGGGTCGGGCTACACCTTC. Amino acid sequence: CASSSTGSGYTF. The variable domain in full, completed from reference TRBV7-9 and TRBJ1-2, reads DTGVSQNPRHKITKRGQNVTFRCDPISEHNRLYWYRQTLGQGPEFLTYFQNEAQLEKSRLLSDRFSAERPKGSFSTLEIQRTEQGDSAMYLCASSSTGSGYTFGSGTRLTVV.

The chain uses TRBV7-9 and TRBJ2-7, with 9 bases lining up with TRBD2. Trimming removed 8 bases from V and 5 bases from J; junction bases left unmatched: 7. Germline loops: CDR1 SEHNR, CDR2 FQNEAQ (reference sequence). The CDR3 runs to 13 residues. The CDR3 protein is CASSGTSIHEQYF. In nucleotides, the CDR3 is TGTGCCAGCTCCGGGACTAGCATCCACGAGCAGTACTTC. The entire variable domain, with the rest obtained from reference TRBV7-9 and TRBJ2-7, is as follows: DTGVSQNPRHKITKRGQNVTFRCDPISEHNRLYWYRQTLGQGPEFLTYFQNEAQLEKSRLLSDRFSAERPKGSFSTLEIQRTEQGDSAMYLCASSGTSIHEQYFGPGTRLTVT.

This rearrangement joins TRBV13 to TRBJ2-2; D gene uncertain. V lost 5 bases and J lost 6, with 10 bases in between. Germline V gene lookup returns CDR1 PRHDT and CDR2 FYEKMQ (reference sequence). The CDR3 contains 13 residues. For the CDR3, the DNA is TGTGCCAGCAGCCCTTATATGGCCGGGGAGCTGTTTTTT. It is translated as CASSPYMAGELFF.

The chain employs TRBV7-2 and TRBJ1-5, with a tentative D call TRBD1 (5 bases). The CDR3 is 16 residues long. Germline values: CDR1 SGHTA, CDR2 FQGNSA. Deletions cut 1 base from V and 4 bases from J, with 14 bases between. The CDR3 DNA reads as TGTGCCAGCAGCTTAGTGTCCGGGGGTAAAAATCAGCCCCAGCATTTT. Translated: CASSLVSGGKNQPQHF.

This chain links TRBV18 with TRBJ2-5; D is possibly TRBD1 (5 bases). The CDR3 sequence is 13 residues long. Between the trimmed V and J ends, which lost 2 bases and 5 bases, there was a span of 9 bases. Looked up from germline, CDR1 is KGHSH and CDR2 is LQKENI. CDR3 sequence: CASSPTGRETQYF. The DNA of the CDR3 is TGTGCCAGCTCACCAACAGGCCGGGAGACCCAGTACTTC. The whole variable domain, remainder taken from reference TRBV18 and TRBJ2-5, is NAGVMQNPRHLVRRRGQEARLRCSPMKGHSHVYWYRQLPEEGLKFMVYLQKENIIDESGMPKERFSAEFPKEGPSILRIQQVVRGDSAAYFCASSPTGRETQYFGPGTRLLVL.

This chain connects TRBV6-6 to TRBJ2-2, with D unclear. The V and J ends lost 5 bases and 9 bases respectively, with 25 bases between them. The V gene's germline CDR1 is MNHNY and CDR2 SVGAGI (reference sequence). CDR3 length: 17 residues. This CDR3 reads CASSPAGSPHQSRELFF. The CDR3 DNA sequence: TGTGCCAGCAGTCCCGCAGGTTCCCCTCATCAAAGTCGGGAGCTGTTTTTT.

The chain combines TRBV3-1 (or the pseudogene TRBV3-2) with TRBJ2-5; D perhaps matches TRBD2 (6 bases). The ends were cut back, 0 bases at V and 2 bases at J, with 13 bases in the middle. This CDR3 comprises 16 residues. Germline values: CDR1 LGHDT, CDR2 YNNKEL (reference sequence). The CDR3 DNA reads as TGTGCCAGCAGCCAAGATGGAATAGCGGATCAAGAGACCCAGTACTTC. Protein product: CASSQDGIADQETQYF.

The genes are TRBV2 and TRBJ2-5, with 8 bases fitting TRBD1. The CDR3 is 15 amino acids. Germline values: CDR1 SNHLY, CDR2 FYNNEI. The trim removed 7 bases at V and 2 bases at J, leaving 9 bases unmatched. CDR3 DNA: TGTGCCAGCACCGGACAGGGTGGGGGACAAGAGACCCAGTACTTC. Translation gives CASTGQGGGQETQYF.

The chain is built from TRBV19 and TRBJ2-5; D remains unclear. CDR1 is LNHDA, CDR2 SQIVND, per germline (reference sequence). Between the trimmed V and J ends, which lost 5 bases and 0 bases, there was a span of 4 bases. The length of the CDR3 is 12 residues. This CDR3 is CASSPDQETQYF. The DNA of the CDR3 is TGTGCCAGTAGTCCCGACCAAGAGACCCAGTACTTC.

This clone was seen once. The chain employs TRBV25-1 and TRBJ1-2; D is undetermined. V lost 2 bases, J lost 5 bases, and 12 bases lay in between. CDR1 is MGHDK and CDR2 is SYGVNS in the germline V gene. The CDR3 has 14 residues. The CDR3 region is CASSEPGDAYGYTF. In nucleotides, the CDR3 is TGTGCCAGCAGTGAACCGGGTGATGCGTATGGCTACACCTTC.

The chain joins TRBV11-3 to TRBJ2-1, with D possibly called TRBD1 or TRBD2 (5 bases each). Per the germline V gene, CDR1 is SGHNT and CDR2 is YENEEA. V shed 1 base and J shed 5 bases, with 12 bases lying between them. The CDR3 runs 15 residues. The DNA for the CDR3 is TGTGCCAGCAGCTTAGCCCAACGGGGCCACAATGAGCAGTTCTTC. This encodes CASSLAQRGHNEQFF. Together with reference TRBV11-3 and TRBJ2-1, the CDR3 gives the full variable domain: EAGVVQSPRYKIIEKKQPVAFWCNPISGHNTLYWYLQNLGQGPELLIRYENEEAVDDSQLPKDRFSAERLKGVDSTLKIQPAELGDSAVYLCASSLAQRGHNEQFFGPGTRLTVL.

The chain links TRBV15 to TRBJ1-6, with TRBD1 identical over 9 bases. The ends lost 3 bases at V and 10 bases at J; junction bases unmatched: 7. The CDR3 has 15 amino acids. The germline V gene has CDR1 LNHNV and CDR2 YYDKDF (reference sequence). The CDR3 coding sequence is TGTGCCACCAGCAGCTGGACAGGGGTAGGGTCACCCCTCCACTTT. This gives the protein CATSSWTGVGSPLHF.

This chain joins TRBV18 and TRBJ1-1; tentative D call: TRBD1 (6 bases). The CDR3 loop spans 20 amino acids. V shed 2 bases and J shed 0 bases, with 25 bases lying between them. Germline CDR1 KGHSH, CDR2 LQKENI. The CDR3 loop reads CASSPFPPTGTAPLNTEAFF. In DNA form, the CDR3 reads TGTGCCAGCTCACCATTCCCCCCCACAGGGACGGCACCGTTGAACACTGAAGCTTTCTTT.

The chain couples TRBV3-1 (or the pseudogene TRBV3-2) to TRBJ1-5; no reliable D call. The CDR3 is made up of 12 amino acids. Germline V CDR1 and CDR2: LGHDT, YNNKEL (reference sequence). The ends were cut back, 6 bases at V and 7 bases at J, with 10 bases in the middle. The CDR3 loop reads CASSHSGQPQHF. The CDR3 nucleotides are TGTGCCAGCAGTCATAGCGGGCAGCCCCAGCATTTT.

V is TRBV21-1 and J is TRBJ2-7; TRBD1 was called by the table and not checked on the DNA. TRBV21-1 counts as a pseudogene. The CDR3 loop spans 14 amino acids. The CDR3 DNA reads as TGTGCCAGCAGCAAAGGGCACAGGCCCCACGAGCAGTACTTC. Protein sequence: CASSKGHRPHEQYF.